This T cell receptor (beta chain) is drawn from a study of cytomegalovirus exposure and HLA in healthy donors. Study at large: Unique TCR beta sequences numbering approximately 120 million came from 150 million to 200 million T cells in an earlier analysis. Of 300 to 500 genotyped donors, roughly 76% grouped in the Caucasian-associated ancestry cluster.

The CDR3 has 14 residues. From germline, CDR1 is SGHAT and CDR2 FQNNGV. Donors showed nominal health when sampled, although they likely had unrecorded immune exposures. About this clone itself: Its antigen is unidentified. The junction departs from germline at one end; a sequencing error may be responsible.

Study-wide points: As immune exposure information, only CMV serostatus was available.

13 Jbeta primers and 60 Vbeta primers were used for the PCR. Some clones are missing from TCRdb's copy, which holds only in-frame ones; the method was immunoSEQ multiplex PCR. Found here are fewer than 200,000 clones; the top ten clones hold over 1%. This chain connects TRBV11-2 to TRBJ2-1, with D possibly being TRBD1 (5 bases). The source is an older woman in good health and CMV-seronegative. What was sequenced was PBMCs. CDR3 region: CASSLDSSYNEQFF. The CDR3 coding sequence is TGTGCCAGCAGCCTAGACAGCTCCTACAATGAGCAGTTCTTC.